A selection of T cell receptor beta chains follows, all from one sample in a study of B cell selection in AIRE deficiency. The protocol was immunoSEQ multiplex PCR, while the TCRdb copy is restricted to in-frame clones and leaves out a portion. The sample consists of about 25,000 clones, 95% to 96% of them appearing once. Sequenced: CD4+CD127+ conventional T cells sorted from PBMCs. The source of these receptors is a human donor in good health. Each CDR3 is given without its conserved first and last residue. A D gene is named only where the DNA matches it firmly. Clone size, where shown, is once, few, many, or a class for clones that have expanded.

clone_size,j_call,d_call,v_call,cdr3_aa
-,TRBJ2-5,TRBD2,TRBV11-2,ASSLDGGAGETQY
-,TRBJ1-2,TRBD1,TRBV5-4,ASSWTGERVGYT
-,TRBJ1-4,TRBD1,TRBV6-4,ASRPDRDHNEKLF
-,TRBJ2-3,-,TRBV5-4,ASSTASPSDTQY
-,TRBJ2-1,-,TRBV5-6,ASSSPRDHTYNEQF
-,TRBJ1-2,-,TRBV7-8,ASSSWQVPSNYGYT
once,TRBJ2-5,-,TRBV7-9,ASSLGNQETQY
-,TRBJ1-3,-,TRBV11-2,ASSLAGRNTIY
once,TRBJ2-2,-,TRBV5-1,ASSFRGSNTGELF
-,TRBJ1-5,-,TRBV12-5,ASSRDYSNQPQH
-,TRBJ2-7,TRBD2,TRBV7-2,ASSLAGTRRYEQY
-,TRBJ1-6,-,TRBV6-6,ASTKWEGSYNSPLH
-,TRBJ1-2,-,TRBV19,ASSPQEDYGYT
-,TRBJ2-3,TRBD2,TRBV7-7,ASSPGLAGVADTQY
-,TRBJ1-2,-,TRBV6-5,ASSYSLGNYGYT
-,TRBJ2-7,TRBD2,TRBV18,ASSPTSGITYEQY
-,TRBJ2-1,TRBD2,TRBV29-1,SVRLAGGPGEQF
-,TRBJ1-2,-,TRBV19,ASSRGGTYGYT
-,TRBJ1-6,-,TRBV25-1,ASSEAKTVASPLH
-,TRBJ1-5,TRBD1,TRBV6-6,ASSYEGAGQPQH
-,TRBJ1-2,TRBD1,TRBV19,ASSIVAGGTYGYT
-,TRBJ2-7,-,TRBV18,ASSPGAYEQY
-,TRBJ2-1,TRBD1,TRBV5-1,ASSPGGIGANEQF
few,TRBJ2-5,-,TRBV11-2,ASSLKLPQETQY
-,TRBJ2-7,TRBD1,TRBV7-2,ASSLRRGYEQY
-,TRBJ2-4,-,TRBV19,ASSHTGPAKNIQY
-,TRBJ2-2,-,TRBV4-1,ASSHTSQPGELF
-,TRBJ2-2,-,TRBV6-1,ASSVERSTGELF
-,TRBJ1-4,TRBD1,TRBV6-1,ASSEHQGAGEKLF
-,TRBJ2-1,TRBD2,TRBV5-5,ASSRTSGGEQF
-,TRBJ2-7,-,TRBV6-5,ASSDGAYEQY
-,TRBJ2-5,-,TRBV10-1,ASSATGYQETQY
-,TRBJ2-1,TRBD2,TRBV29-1,SVAWGGRANNEQF
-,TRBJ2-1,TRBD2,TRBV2,ASFLHPGTSGSYPYNEQF
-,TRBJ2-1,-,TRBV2,ASSEPLGASSYNEQF
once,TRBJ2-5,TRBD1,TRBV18,ASSLTTGTGETQY
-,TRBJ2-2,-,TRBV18,ASSPGRQVDTGELF
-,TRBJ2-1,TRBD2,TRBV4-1,ASSPGLAGGLDEQF
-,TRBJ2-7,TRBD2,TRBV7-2,ASSLGGLAGILYEQY
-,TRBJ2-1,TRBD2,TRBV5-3,ARSPGRAGSGNEQF
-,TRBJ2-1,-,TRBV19,ATKDPGGTKIHEQF
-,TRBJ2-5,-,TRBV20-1,SASPQETQY
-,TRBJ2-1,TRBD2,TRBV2,ASTTSGRDNNEQF
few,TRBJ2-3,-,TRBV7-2,ASSPGLASTDTQY
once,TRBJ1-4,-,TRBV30,AWGRDGEKLF